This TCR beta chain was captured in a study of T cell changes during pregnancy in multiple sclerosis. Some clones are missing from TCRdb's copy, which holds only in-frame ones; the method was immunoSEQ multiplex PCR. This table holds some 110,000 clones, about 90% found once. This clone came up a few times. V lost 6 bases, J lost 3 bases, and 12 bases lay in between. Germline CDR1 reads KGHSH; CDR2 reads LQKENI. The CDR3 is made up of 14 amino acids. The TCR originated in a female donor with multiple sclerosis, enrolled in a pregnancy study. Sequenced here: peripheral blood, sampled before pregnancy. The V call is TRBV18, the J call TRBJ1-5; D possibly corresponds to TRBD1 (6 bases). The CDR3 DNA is TGTGCCAGCTCGGACGGACAGAACAATCAGCCCCAGCATTTT. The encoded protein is CASSDGQNNQPQHF.